These 26 T cell receptor beta chains were sequenced from one sample in a study of T-cell memory formation after mild COVID-19. TCRdb used MiXCR to reprocess the 5' RACE reads, holding one entry per CDR3 protein. The data show 250,000 to 300,000 distinct CDR3 sequences, with 15% to 20% seen just once and 22% held by the top ten. Sequenced: PBMCs or a T cell subset sorted from them (not recorded which). The receptor source for this set is a young man who had mild COVID-19 (a few samples of this study predate the infection). Cell type and time point are not known.

This clonotype appeared many times. The chain uses TRBV6-5 and TRBJ2-2; 12 nucleotides agree with TRBD1. CDR1 is MNHEY, CDR2 SVGAGI, per germline. The CDR3 is made up of 15 amino acids. V lost 6 bases to trimming and J lost 7 bases; unmatched junction nucleotides: 6. Here the CDR3 DNA reads TGTGCCAGCAGCTTCCGGGACAGGGGGCGCGGGGAGCTGTTTTTT. It encodes CASSFRDRGRGELFF.

This rearrangement joins TRBV4-2 to TRBJ1-1, with 7 bases that match TRBD1. Germline lookup yields CDR1 LGHNA and CDR2 YNFKEQ. V dropped 2 bases and J dropped 1; count of bases not matched to a gene: 7. This CDR3 has 16 amino acids. CDR3 region: CASSQRQGGENTEAFF. For the CDR3, the DNA is TGTGCCAGCAGCCAACGACAGGGAGGGGAGAACACTGAAGCTTTCTTT.

The chain is built from TRBV5-1 and TRBJ1-1, with D possibly TRBD1 on 6 matching bases. The CDR3 has 16 residues. Trimming pared 0 bases from V and 1 base from J, leaving 13 bases between. Per germline, CDR1 SGHRS and CDR2 YFSETQ. The CDR3 spells CASSLAVGGQNTEAFF. CDR3 nucleotides: TGCGCCAGCAGCTTGGCCGTGGGGGGACAGAACACTGAAGCTTTCTTT.

For the CDR3, the DNA is TGTGCCAGCAGCTGGGGGGTAAGCTCCTACAATGAGCAGTTCTTC. This translates into CASSWGVSSYNEQFF. The V and J genes are TRBV7-2 and TRBJ2-1; TRBD2 might be the D (6 bases). The CDR3 loop spans 15 amino acids. Per the germline V gene, CDR1 is SGHTA and CDR2 is FQGNSA. Trimming left V 4 bases short and J 0 bases short, with 10 bases between.

This clonotype was counted a few times. The chain employs TRBV20-1 and TRBJ1-2; 9 bases match TRBD1. This CDR3 comprises 14 residues. Germline V lookup: CDR1 DFQATT, CDR2 SNEGSKA (reference sequence). Here the CDR3 DNA reads TGCAGCGCACGCCCACAGGGGGCACCCTATGGCTACACCTTC. It translates to CSARPQGAPYGYTF.

The chain uses TRBV7-6 and TRBJ2-3; D is unclear. Germline values: CDR1 SGHVS, CDR2 FNYEAQ. The germline V and J ends were trimmed by 6 bases and 6 bases, with 10 bases remaining between them. The CDR3 length is 12 residues. CDR3 in DNA: TGTGCCAGCAGTACCTACAGTGATACGCAGTATTTT. The encoded protein is CASSTYSDTQYF.

This clonotype was seen a few times. The V gene is TRBV15, the J gene TRBJ2-1, with 10 bases aligning to TRBD1. Germline assignment: CDR1 LNHNV and CDR2 YYDKDF (reference sequence). The CDR3 is 17 residues long. V was pared by 1 base and J by 5 bases, with 8 bases of the junction left unmatched. The DNA for the CDR3 is TGTGCCACCAGCAGAGCCCCGGGACAGGGGTATAACAATGAGCAGTTCTTC. As protein: CATSRAPGQGYNNEQFF. Combining the CDR3 with reference TRBV15 and TRBJ2-1 gives the whole variable domain DAMVIQNPRYQVTQFGKPVTLSCSQTLNHNVMYWYQQKSSQAPKLLFHYYDKDFNNEADTPDNFQSRRPNTSFCFLDIRSPGLGDTAMYLCATSRAPGQGYNNEQFFGPGTRLTVL.

This clonotype was found once. This chain joins TRBV24-1 and TRBJ2-3; D uncertain. The germline V and J ends were trimmed by 4 bases and 4 bases, with 11 bases remaining between them. The CDR3 length is 14 residues. In germline, CDR1 is KGHDR, CDR2 SFDVKD. In nucleotides, the CDR3 is TGTGCCACCAGTGACATGGTCAGCGCAGATACGCAGTATTTT. This codes for CATSDMVSADTQYF.

This clonotype was seen only a few times. The chain recombines TRBV21-1 with TRBJ2-4; the table's D call TRBD1 went unverified against the DNA. TRBV21-1 is a known pseudogene. This CDR3 is 14 amino acids long. DNA of the CDR3: TGTGCCAGCAGTGCCGGGACAGCCTATTGGATTCAGTACTTC. Its protein is CASSAGTAYWIQYF.

The DNA for the CDR3 is TGTGCCAGCAGCGACGCGGTCCAAGAGACCCAGTACTTC. Amino acids: CASSDAVQETQYF. This chain uses TRBV21-1 with TRBJ2-5. TRBV21-1 is termed a pseudogene. This CDR3 spans 13 amino acids.

The chain is built from TRBV24-1 and TRBJ2-3, with 9 bases that match TRBD2. V gave up 4 bases and J gave up 1 base; unmatched junction bases: 11. Germline-derived CDR1 and CDR2 are KGHDR and SFDVKD. CDR3 size: 18 residues. The CDR3 bases are TGTGCCACCAGTGACCCGCCGGGAGCGGGGGGTGGCACAGATACGCAGTATTTT. Its translation: CATSDPPGAGGGTDTQYF.

This clonotype was found a few times. The chain links TRBV7-2 to TRBJ1-1; 10 bases line up with TRBD1. Germline values: CDR1 SGHTA, CDR2 FQGNSA. The V gene end was trimmed by 5 bases and the J gene end by 10 bases; junction bases not matched to a gene: 4. The CDR3 is 12 residues long. The CDR3 nucleotides read TGTGCCAGCAGCCCAAGGACAGGGGGAGCTTTCTTT. Residues: CASSPRTGGAFF.

With respect to this clonotype: Its ends do not fully match the called genes, so a read error is possible. The chain employs TRBV6-2 or TRBV6-3 and TRBJ2-6; weak D call: TRBD2 (5 bases). CDR1 and CDR2 from the germline V gene are MNHEY and SVGEGT. The CDR3 extends over 11 amino acids. CDR3 amino acids: CASSRVLVGAF. The CDR3 DNA follows: TGTGCCAGCAGTAGAGTACTAGTTGGGGCTTTC.

On this clonotype: The junction departs from germline at one end; a sequencing error may be responsible. The genes are TRBV2 and TRBJ2-4; D tentatively fits TRBD1 or TRBD2 (6 bases each). CDR3 size: 16 residues. CDR1 and CDR2 from the germline V gene are SNHLY and FYNNEI. The CDR3 bases are TGTGCCAGCAATGAAGGGGGGAAATTTCTAGGGGACATTCAGTACTTC. This gives the protein CASNEGGKFLGDIQYF.

On this clonotype itself: In this CDR3 the conserved last residue, phenylalanine or tryptophan, is missing, so a read error is likely. The DNA is omitted, as the CDR3 cannot be located on it reliably, and the CDR3 follows TCRdb's listing. The V and J genes are TRBV7-2 and TRBJ2-7; TRBD1 is taken as the D call from the table, unchecked against the DNA. In germline, CDR1 is SGHTA, CDR2 FQGNSA. Ends included, the CDR3 has 9 residues. CDR3 sequence: CASSQRGRR.

This clonotype has only a few counts. The rearrangement joins TRBV12-3 or TRBV12-4 to TRBJ2-5; the D gene is possibly TRBD2 (6 bases). V dropped 3 bases and J dropped 5 bases, with 16 bases sitting between them. The CDR3 loop spans 15 amino acids. CDR3 residues: CASSFILGGTETQYF. Written as DNA, the CDR3 is TGTGCCAGCAGTTTTATTCTTGGGGGGACGGAGACCCAGTACTTC.

J is TRBJ2-7 and V is TRBV20-1, with D unresolved. Germline CDR1 reads DFQATT; CDR2 reads SNEGSKA (reference sequence). The V end lost 1 base, the J end lost 4 bases, and 11 bases lay between the germline ends. CDR3 length: 13 amino acids. Here the CDR3 reads CSARAGLGYEQYF. The CDR3 nucleotides are TGCAGTGCTAGAGCGGGCCTGGGTTACGAGCAGTACTTC.

The table lists this clonotype with a few counts. The genes are TRBV7-8 and TRBJ1-5; 8 bases align to TRBD1. Germline V gene lookup returns CDR1 SGHVS and CDR2 FQNEAQ. Germline trimming cut 5 bases from V and 5 bases from J; bases unmatched to any gene: 11. The CDR3 is made up of 16 amino acids. The CDR3 is CASSAVQGQVYQPQHF. CDR3 nucleotides: TGTGCCAGCAGCGCTGTACAGGGACAGGTCTATCAGCCCCAGCATTTT.

This chain connects TRBV6-5 to TRBJ1-2; no definite D call. This CDR3 comprises 15 residues. Germline loops: CDR1 MNHEY, CDR2 SVGAGI. Trimming stripped 0 bases from V and 7 bases from J, with 15 bases between. The CDR3 spells CASSYSGGQASGYTF. The CDR3 DNA reads TGTGCCAGCAGTTACTCGGGTGGGCAGGCAAGTGGCTACACCTTC.

In this sample, this clonotype turned up many times. This chain connects TRBV12-3 or TRBV12-4 to TRBJ2-3; 7 bases line up with TRBD1. The V gene end was trimmed by 5 bases and the J gene end by 0 bases; junction bases not matched to a gene: 5. The CDR3 extends over 15 amino acids. In DNA form, the CDR3 reads TGTGCCAGCAGTCCGGACAGGACAAGCACAGATACGCAGTATTTT. Residues: CASSPDRTSTDTQYF.

This rearrangement joins TRBV29-1 to TRBJ2-3, with TRBD2 identical over 11 bases. This CDR3 comprises 14 residues. Per germline, CDR1 SQVTM and CDR2 ANQGSEA. V lost 6 bases and J lost 6; bases outside the gene matches: 8. The CDR3 protein is CSVSVAGGPDTQYF. In DNA, the CDR3 is TGCAGCGTCTCGGTAGCGGGGGGGCCCGATACGCAGTATTTT.

The table lists this clonotype with many counts. This chain connects TRBV28 to TRBJ2-5; a weak D match, TRBD1 (6 bases). Trimming removed 5 bases from V and 1 base from J, with 11 bases in between. This CDR3 has 14 residues. CDR1 and CDR2 from the germline V gene are MDHEN and SYDVKM. CDR3 DNA sequence: TGTGCCAGCAGTCCCTCAGGGGCCCAAGAGACCCAGTACTTC. Its translation: CASSPSGAQETQYF.

CDR3 nucleotides: TGCAGTGCTAGTGGGACAGGGAGTTCACCCCTCCACTTT. Its translation is CSASGTGSSPLHF. This chain connects TRBV20-1 to TRBJ1-6; 9 bases line up with TRBD1. The trim removed 3 bases at V and 9 bases at J, leaving 3 bases unmatched. In germline, CDR1 is DFQATT, CDR2 SNEGSKA (reference sequence). The CDR3 runs 13 residues.

The V and J genes are TRBV20-1 and TRBJ1-1; TRBD1 agrees at 10 bases. Per germline, CDR1 DFQATT and CDR2 SNEGSKA (reference sequence). V lost 5 bases, J lost 6 bases, and 9 bases stayed unmatched. This CDR3 is built from 14 residues. The CDR3: CSALTGTGEAEAFF. The CDR3 nucleotides are TGCAGTGCTCTAACCGGGACAGGGGAGGCTGAAGCTTTCTTT.

The J gene is TRBJ1-6, the V gene TRBV3-1; D is ambiguous. V lost 4 bases to trimming and J lost 6 bases, with 10 bases between them. The CDR3 has 14 residues. In germline, CDR1 is LGHDT, CDR2 YNNKEL (reference sequence). CDR3 amino acids: CASSRNFGNSPLHF. In DNA, the CDR3 is TGTGCCAGCAGCCGCAACTTCGGTAATTCACCCCTCCACTTT. The variable domain in full, with the rest retrieved from reference TRBV3-1 and TRBJ1-6, is DTAVSQTPKYLVTQMGNDKSIKCEQNLGHDTMYWYKQDSKKFLKIMFSYNNKELIINETVPNRFSPKSPDKAHLNLHINSLELGDSAVYFCASSRNFGNSPLHFGNGTRLTVT.

The chain joins TRBV19 to TRBJ2-4; 7 nucleotides align to TRBD1. The CDR3 covers 16 residues. V trimming: 5 bases; J trimming: 0 bases; junction bases outside the gene matches: 7. Germline CDR1 LNHDA, CDR2 SQIVND (reference sequence). The CDR3 bases are TGTGCCAGTAGTGCCCCGACAGGGCTAGCCAAAAACATTCAGTACTTC. It codes for CASSAPTGLAKNIQYF.